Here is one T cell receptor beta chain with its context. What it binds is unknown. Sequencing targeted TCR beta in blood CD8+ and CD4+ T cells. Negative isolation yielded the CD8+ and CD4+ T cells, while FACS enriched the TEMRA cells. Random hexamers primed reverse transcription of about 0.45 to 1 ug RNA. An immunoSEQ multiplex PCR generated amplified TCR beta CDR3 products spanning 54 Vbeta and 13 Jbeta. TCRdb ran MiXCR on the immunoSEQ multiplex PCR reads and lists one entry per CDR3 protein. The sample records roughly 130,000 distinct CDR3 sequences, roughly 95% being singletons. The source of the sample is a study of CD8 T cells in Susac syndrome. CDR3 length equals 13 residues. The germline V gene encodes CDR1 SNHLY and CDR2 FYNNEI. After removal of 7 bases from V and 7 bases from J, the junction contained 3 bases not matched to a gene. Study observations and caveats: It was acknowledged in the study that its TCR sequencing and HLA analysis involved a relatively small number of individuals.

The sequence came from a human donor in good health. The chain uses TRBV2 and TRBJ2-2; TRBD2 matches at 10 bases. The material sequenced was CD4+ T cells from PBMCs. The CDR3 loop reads CASTGTSDGELFF. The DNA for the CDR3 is TGTGCCAGCACTGGGACTAGCGACGGGGAGCTGTTTTTT.